This record looks at one TCR beta chain sequence and its context. Its antigen is unidentified. TCRdb called the 5' RACE reads again in MiXCR, with one record for every CDR3 protein. In the table there are about 41,000 distinct CDR3 sequences, 29% of which are singletons. Broader study findings: Tumor-infiltrating Treg TCR alpha and beta sequences overlapped most with tumor naive CD4+ T cells, then blood naive.

Germline loops: CDR1 MNHEY, CDR2 SMNVEV (reference sequence). The ends lost 5 bases at V and 3 bases at J; junction bases unmatched: 15. This CDR3 comprises 17 residues. The rearrangement uses TRBV27 and TRBJ1-1; 7 bases agree with TRBD1. This sequence originates from a female donor with breast cancer. The sample taken for sequencing was memory CD4+ T cells sorted from a lymph node. Subset indicated: memory CD4+ T cells, CD4+CD45RO+CD25-. The CDR3 loop is CASSLTGVRGGYTEAFF. CDR3 DNA: TGTGCCAGCAGTCTCACAGGGGTGCGCGGGGGGTACACTGAAGCTTTCTTT.